Below, 4 T cell receptor beta chains from the same sample are listed, as sequenced in a study of T-cell memory formation after mild COVID-19. Each CDR3 protein gets one entry after TCRdb re-called the 5' RACE reads with MiXCR. Among under 300,000 distinct CDR3 sequences listed, around 15% were seen once. Sequencing was carried out using PBMCs or a T cell subset sorted from them (not recorded which). Every receptor here comes from a man between 18 and 35 years old who had mild COVID-19 (a few samples of this study predate the infection). Cell type and time point are not known.

This clonotype has only a few counts. The J gene is TRBJ1-6, the V gene TRBV9; D gene uncertain. The CDR3 totals 17 residues. Germline-derived CDR1 and CDR2 are SGDLS and YYNGEE. Trimming stripped 0 bases from V and 0 bases from J, with 10 bases between. CDR3 region: CASSVGAGSSYNSPLHF. The DNA for the CDR3 is TGTGCCAGCAGCGTAGGAGCAGGAAGCTCCTATAATTCACCCCTCCACTTT.

This clonotype was counted only a few times. The rearrangement links TRBV5-1 to TRBJ2-3, with a tentative D call TRBD1 (6 bases). V was trimmed by 4 bases and J by 3 bases, leaving 9 bases between them. This CDR3 comprises 13 residues. Germline values: CDR1 SGHRS, CDR2 YFSETQ. The CDR3 region has the DNA TGCGCCAGCAGCACACAGGGAACAGATACGCAGTATTTT. It codes for CASSTQGTDTQYF. Full variable domain (remainder filled in from reference TRBV5-1 and TRBJ2-3): KAGVTQTPRYLIKTRGQQVTLSCSPISGHRSVSWYQQTPGQGLQFLFEYFSETQRNKGNFPGRFSGRQFSNSRSEMNVSTLELGDSALYLCASSTQGTDTQYFGPGTRLTVL.

This clonotype was recorded only once. The CDR3 here is CASSQTGAAFF. Here the CDR3 DNA reads TGTGCCAGCAGCCAGACAGGGGCAGCTTTCTTT. The chain recombines TRBV6-1 with TRBJ1-1; 8 bases map to TRBD1. The CDR3 consists of 11 residues. The V and J ends lost 6 bases and 10 bases, in that order; junction bases with no gene match: 4. Germline V gives CDR1 MNHNS, CDR2 SASEGT.

This clonotype was observed a handful of times. The J gene is TRBJ2-1, the V gene TRBV6-5; weak D call: TRBD1 (5 bases). Germline V gene sequence: CDR1 MNHEY, CDR2 SVGAGI. V was pared by 2 bases and J by 7 bases, with 9 bases between. This CDR3 is built from 13 residues. The CDR3 region has the DNA TGTGCCAGCAGTTACGACCCAGGGAATGAGCAGTTCTTC. Its protein product is CASSYDPGNEQFF.